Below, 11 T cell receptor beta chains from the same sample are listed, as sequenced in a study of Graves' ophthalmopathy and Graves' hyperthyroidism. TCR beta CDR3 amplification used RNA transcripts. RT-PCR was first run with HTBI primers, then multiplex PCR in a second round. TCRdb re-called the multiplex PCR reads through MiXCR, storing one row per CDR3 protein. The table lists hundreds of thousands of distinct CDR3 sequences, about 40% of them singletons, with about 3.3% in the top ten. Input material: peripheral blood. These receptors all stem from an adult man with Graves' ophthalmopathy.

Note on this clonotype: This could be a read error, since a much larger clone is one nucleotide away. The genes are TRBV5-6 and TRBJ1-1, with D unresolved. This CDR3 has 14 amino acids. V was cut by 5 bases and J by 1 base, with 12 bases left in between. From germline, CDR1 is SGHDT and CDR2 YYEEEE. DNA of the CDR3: TGTGCCAGCAGTTACGGTGCGCCGAACACTGAAGCTTTCTTT. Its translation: CASSYGAPNTEAFF. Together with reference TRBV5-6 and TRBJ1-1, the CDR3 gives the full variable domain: DAGVTQSPTHLIKTRGQQVTLRCSPKSGHDTVSWYQQALGQGPQFIFQYYEEEERQRGNFPDRFSGHQFPNYSSELNVNALLLGDSALYLCASSYGAPNTEAFFGQGTRLTVV.

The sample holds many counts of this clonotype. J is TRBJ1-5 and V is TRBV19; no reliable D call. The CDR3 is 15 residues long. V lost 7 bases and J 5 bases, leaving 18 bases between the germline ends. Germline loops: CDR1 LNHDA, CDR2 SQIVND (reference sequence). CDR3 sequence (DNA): TGTGCCAGTAACCTCGACGGGTCCGACTATCAGCCCCAGCATTTT. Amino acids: CASNLDGSDYQPQHF.

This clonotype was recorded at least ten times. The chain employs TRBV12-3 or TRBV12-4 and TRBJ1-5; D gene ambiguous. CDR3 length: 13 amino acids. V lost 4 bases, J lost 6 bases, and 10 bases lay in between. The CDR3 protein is CASSYTATQPQHF. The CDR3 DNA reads TGTGCCAGCAGTTACACAGCGACTCAGCCCCAGCATTTT.

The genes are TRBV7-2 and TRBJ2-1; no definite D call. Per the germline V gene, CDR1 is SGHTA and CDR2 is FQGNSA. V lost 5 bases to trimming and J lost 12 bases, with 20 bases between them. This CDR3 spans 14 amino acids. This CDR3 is CASSPSVGPDTQFF. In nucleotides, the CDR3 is TGTGCCAGCAGCCCCAGCGTCGGCCCAGATACGCAGTTCTTC.

CDR3 residues: CSAGIGFYNEQFF. The DNA for the CDR3 is TGCAGCGCCGGGATAGGGTTTTACAATGAGCAGTTCTTC. The chain joins TRBV29-1 to TRBJ2-1, with D tentatively TRBD2 (5 bases). V lost 7 bases and J lost 4, with 14 bases in between. Germline values: CDR1 SQVTM, CDR2 ANQGSEA. This CDR3 region has 13 residues.

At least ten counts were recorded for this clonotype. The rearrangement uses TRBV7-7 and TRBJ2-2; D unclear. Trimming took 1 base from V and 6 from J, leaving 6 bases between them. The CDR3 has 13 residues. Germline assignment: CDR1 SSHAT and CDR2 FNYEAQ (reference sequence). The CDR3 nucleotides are TGTGCCAGCAGCTTAGTGTTAGCCGGGGAGCTGTTTTTT. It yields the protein CASSLVLAGELFF. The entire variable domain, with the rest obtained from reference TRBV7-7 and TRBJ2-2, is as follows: GAGVSQSPRYKVTKRGQDVTLRCDPISSHATLYWYQQALGQGPEFLTYFNYEAQPDKSGLPSDRFSAERPEGSISTLTIQRTEQRDSAMYRCASSLVLAGELFFGEGSRLTVL.

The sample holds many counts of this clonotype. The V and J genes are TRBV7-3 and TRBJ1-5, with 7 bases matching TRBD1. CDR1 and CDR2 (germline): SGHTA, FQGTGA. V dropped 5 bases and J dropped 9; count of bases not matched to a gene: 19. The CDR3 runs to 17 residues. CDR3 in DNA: TGTGCCAGCAGCGAACGACAGGGTTTACCCCGTTGGTGGCCCCAGCATTTT. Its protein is CASSERQGLPRWWPQHF. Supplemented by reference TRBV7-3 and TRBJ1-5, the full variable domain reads GAGVSQTPSNKVTEKGKYVELRCDPISGHTALYWYRQSLGQGPEFLIYFQGTGAADDSGLPNDRFFAVRPEGSVSTLKIQRTERGDSAVYLCASSERQGLPRWWPQHFGDGTRLSIL.

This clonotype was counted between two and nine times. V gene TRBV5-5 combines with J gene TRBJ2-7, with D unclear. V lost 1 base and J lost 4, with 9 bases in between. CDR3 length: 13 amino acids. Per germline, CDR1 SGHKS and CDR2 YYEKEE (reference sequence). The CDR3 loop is CASSLLKDYEQYF. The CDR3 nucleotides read TGTGCCAGCAGCTTGCTGAAAGATTACGAGCAGTACTTC.

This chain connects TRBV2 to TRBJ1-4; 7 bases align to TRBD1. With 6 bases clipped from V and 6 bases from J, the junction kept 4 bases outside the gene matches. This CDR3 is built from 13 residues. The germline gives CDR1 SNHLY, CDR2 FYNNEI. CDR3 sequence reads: CASRGRGDEKLFF. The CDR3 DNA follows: TGTGCCAGCAGAGGCAGGGGGGATGAAAAACTGTTTTTT.

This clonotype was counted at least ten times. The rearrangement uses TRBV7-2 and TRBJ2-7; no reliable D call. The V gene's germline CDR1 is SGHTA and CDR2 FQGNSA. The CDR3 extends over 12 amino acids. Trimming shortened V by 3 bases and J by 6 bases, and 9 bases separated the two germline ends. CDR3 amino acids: CASSFSSGEQYF. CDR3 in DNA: TGTGCCAGCAGCTTCTCATCAGGCGAGCAGTACTTC.

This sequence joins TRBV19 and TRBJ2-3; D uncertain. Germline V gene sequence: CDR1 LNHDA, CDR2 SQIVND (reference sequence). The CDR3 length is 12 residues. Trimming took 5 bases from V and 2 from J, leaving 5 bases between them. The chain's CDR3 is CASSHHTDTQYF. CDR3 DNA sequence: TGTGCCAGTAGTCACCACACAGATACGCAGTATTTT.